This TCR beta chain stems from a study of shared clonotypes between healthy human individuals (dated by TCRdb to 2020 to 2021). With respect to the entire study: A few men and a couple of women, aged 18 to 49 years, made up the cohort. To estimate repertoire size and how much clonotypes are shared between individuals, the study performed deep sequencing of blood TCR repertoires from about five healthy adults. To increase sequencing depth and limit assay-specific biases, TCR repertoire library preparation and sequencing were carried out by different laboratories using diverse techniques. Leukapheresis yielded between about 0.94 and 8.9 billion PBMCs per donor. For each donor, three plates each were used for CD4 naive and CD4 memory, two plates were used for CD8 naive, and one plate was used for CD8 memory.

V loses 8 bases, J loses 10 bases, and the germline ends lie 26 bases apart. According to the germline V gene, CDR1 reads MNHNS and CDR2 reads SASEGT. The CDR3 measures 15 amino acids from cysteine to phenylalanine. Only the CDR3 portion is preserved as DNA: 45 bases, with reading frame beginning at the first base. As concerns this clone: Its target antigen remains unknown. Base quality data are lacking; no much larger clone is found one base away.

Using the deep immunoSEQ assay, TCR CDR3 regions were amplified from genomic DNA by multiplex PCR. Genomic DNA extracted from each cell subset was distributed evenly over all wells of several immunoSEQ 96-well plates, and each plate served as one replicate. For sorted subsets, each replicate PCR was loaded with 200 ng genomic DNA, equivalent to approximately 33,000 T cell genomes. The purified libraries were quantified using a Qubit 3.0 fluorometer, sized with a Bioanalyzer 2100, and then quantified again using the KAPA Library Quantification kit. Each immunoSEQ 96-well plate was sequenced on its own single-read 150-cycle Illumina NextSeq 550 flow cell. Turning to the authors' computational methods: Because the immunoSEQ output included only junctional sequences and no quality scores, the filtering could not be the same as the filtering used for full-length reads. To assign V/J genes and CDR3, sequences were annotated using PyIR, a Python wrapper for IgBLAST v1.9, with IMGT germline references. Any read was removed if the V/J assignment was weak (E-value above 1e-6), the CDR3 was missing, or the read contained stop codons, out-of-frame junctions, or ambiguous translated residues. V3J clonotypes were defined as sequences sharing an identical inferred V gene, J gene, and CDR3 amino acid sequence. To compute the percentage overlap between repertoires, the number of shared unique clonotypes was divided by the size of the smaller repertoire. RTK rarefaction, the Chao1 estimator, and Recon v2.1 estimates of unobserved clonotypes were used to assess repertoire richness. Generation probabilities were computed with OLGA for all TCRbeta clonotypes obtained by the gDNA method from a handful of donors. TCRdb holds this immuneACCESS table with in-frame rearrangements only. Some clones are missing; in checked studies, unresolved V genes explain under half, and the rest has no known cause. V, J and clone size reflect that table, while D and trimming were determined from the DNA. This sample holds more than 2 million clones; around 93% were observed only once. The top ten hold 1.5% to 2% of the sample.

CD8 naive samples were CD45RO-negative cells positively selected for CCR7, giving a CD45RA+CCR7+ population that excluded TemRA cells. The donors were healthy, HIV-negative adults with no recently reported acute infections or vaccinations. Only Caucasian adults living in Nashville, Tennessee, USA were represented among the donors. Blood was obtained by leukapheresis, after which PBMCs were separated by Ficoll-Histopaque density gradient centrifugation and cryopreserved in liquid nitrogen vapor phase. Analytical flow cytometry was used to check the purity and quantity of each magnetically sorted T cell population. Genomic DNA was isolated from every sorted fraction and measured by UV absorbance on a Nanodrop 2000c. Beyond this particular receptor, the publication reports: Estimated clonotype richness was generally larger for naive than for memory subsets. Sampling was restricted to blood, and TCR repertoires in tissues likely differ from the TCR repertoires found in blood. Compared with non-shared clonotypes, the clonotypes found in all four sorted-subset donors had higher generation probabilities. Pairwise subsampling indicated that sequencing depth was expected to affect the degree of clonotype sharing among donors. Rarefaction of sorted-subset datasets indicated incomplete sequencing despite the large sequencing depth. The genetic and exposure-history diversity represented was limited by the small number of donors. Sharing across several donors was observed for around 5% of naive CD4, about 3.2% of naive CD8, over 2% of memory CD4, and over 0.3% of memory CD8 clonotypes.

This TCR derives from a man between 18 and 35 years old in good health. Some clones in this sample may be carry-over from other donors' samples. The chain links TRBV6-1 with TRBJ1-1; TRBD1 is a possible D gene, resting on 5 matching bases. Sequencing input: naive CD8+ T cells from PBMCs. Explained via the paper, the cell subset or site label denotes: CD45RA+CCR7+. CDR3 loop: CASAQLGDGNRGAFF. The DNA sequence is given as TGTGCCAGCGCTCAATTGGGGGACGGCAATCGAGGAGCTTTCTTT.